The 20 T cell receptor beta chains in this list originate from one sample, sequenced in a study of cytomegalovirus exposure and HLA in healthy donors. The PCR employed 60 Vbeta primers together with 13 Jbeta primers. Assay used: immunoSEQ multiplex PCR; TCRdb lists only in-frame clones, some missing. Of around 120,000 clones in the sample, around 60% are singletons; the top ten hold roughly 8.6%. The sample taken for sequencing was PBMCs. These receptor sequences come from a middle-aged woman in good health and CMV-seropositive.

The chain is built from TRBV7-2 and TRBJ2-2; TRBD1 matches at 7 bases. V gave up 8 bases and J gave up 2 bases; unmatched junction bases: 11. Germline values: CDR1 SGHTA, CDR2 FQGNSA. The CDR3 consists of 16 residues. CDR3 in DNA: TGTGCCAGCGTCCCCACCCAGGGGGTAAACACCGGGGAGCTGTTTTTT. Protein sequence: CASVPTQGVNTGELFF.

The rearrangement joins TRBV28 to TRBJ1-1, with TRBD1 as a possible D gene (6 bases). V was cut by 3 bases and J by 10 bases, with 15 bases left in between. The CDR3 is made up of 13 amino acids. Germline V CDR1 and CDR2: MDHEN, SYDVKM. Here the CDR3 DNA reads TGTGCCAGCAGTTTGGGAGGGGGGAGTAGAGCTTTCTTT. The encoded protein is CASSLGGGSRAFF.

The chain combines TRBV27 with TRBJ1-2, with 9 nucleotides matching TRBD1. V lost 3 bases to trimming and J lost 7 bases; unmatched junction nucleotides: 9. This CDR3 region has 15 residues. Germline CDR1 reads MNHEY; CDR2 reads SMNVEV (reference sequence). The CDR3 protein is CASSFVSGQGRGYTF. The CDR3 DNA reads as TGTGCCAGCAGTTTCGTCTCGGGACAGGGACGTGGCTACACCTTC.

For the CDR3, the DNA is TGCGCCAGCAGCTTCAACAGGGCGACTACGCAGTATTTT. It codes for CASSFNRATTQYF. V is TRBV5-1 and J is TRBJ2-3; D possibly corresponds to TRBD1 (6 bases). V was shortened by 2 bases and J by 8 bases, with 12 bases between the two germline ends. This CDR3 is 13 amino acids long. The germline CDR1 and CDR2 sequences are SGHRS and YFSETQ.

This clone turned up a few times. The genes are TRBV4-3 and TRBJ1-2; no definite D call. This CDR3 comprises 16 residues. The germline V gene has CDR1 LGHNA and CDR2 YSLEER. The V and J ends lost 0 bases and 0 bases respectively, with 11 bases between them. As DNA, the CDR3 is TGCGCCAGCAGCCAAGATAGTAACAGCCCTAACTATGGCTACACCTTC. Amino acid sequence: CASSQDSNSPNYGYTF.

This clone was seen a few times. This chain's CDR3 is CASSHFRDLTTEAFF. CDR3 nucleotide sequence: TGCGCCAGCAGCCATTTCAGGGATTTAACCACTGAAGCTTTCTTT. The chain employs TRBV4-1 and TRBJ1-1; tentatively, D is TRBD1 (5 bases). The V and J ends lost 3 bases and 4 bases respectively, with 15 bases between them. The CDR3 runs to 15 residues. CDR1 MGHRA and CDR2 YSYEKL come from the germline V gene.

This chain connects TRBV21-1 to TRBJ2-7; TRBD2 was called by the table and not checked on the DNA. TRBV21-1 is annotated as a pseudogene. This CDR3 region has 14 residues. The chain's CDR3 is CASSRREGYYEQYF. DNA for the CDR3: TGTGCCAGCAGCAGACGGGAGGGGTACTACGAGCAGTACTTC.

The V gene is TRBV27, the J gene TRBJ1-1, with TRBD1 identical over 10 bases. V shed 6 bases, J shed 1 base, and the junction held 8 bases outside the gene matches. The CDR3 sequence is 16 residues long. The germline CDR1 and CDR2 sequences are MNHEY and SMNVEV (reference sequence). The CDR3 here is CASSLTGQGQNTEAFF. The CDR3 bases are TGTGCCAGCAGCTTAACGGGACAGGGGCAGAACACTGAAGCTTTCTTT.

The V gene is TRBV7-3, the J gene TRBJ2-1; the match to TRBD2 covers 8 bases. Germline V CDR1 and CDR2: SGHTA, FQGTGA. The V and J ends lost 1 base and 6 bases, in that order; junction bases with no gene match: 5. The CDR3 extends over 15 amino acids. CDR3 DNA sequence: TGTGCCAGCAGCTTAAGAGCGGGAGAAGCCAATGAGCAGTTCTTC. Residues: CASSLRAGEANEQFF.

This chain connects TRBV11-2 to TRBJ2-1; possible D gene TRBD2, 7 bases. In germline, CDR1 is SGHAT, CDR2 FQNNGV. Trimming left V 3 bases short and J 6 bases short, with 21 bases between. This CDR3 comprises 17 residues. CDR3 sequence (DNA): TGTGCCAGCAGCTTGGGCCCTAGGGGGAGGGCCCTCAATGAGCAGTTCTTC. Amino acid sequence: CASSLGPRGRALNEQFF.

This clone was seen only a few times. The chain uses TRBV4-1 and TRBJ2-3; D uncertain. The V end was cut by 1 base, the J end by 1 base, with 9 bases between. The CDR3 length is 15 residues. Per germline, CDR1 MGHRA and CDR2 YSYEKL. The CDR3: CASSQVTRRTDTQYF. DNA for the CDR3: TGCGCCAGCAGCCAAGTGACAAGGCGCACAGATACGCAGTATTTT.

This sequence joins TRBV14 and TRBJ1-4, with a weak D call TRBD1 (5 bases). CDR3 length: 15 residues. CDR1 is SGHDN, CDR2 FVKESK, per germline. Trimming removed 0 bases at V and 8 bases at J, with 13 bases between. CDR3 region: CASSQDVDTWEKLFF. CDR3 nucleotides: TGTGCCAGCAGCCAAGATGTGGACACGTGGGAAAAACTGTTTTTT.

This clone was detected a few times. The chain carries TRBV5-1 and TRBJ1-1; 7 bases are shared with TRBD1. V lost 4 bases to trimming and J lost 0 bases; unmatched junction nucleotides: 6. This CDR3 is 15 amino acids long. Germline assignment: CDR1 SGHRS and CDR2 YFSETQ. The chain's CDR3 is CASSPSTGMNTEAFF. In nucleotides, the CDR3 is TGCGCCAGCAGCCCCTCGACAGGGATGAACACTGAAGCTTTCTTT.

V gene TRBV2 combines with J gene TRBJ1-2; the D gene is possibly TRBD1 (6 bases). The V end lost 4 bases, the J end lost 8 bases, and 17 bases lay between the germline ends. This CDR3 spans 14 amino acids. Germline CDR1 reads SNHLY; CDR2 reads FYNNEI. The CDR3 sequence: CASSASRTEVGYTF. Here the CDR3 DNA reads TGTGCCAGCAGTGCCTCTAGGACAGAAGTAGGCTACACCTTC.

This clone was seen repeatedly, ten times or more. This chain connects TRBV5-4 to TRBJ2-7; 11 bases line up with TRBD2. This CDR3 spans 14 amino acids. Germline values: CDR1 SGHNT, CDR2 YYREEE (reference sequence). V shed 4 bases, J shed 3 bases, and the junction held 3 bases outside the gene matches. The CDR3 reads CASSGTSGSYEQYF. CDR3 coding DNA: TGTGCCAGCAGCGGTACTAGCGGGAGCTACGAGCAGTACTTC.

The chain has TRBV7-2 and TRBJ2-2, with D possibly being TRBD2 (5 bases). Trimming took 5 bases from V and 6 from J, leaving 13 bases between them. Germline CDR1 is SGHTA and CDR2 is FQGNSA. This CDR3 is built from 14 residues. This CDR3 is CASSPQLAPGELFF. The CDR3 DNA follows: TGTGCCAGCAGCCCTCAGCTAGCCCCCGGGGAGCTGTTTTTT.

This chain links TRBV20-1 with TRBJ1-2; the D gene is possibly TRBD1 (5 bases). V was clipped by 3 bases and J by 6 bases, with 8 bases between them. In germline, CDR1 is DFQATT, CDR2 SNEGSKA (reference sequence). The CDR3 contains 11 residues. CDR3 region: CSARATDGYTF. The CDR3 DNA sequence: TGCAGTGCTAGGGCGACAGATGGCTACACCTTC.

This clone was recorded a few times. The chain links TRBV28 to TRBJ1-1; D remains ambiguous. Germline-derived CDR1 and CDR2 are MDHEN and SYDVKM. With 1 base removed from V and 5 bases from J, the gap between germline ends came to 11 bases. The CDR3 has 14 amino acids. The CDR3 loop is CASSLSSGRTEAFF. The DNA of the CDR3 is TGTGCCAGCAGTTTATCCTCGGGGAGGACTGAAGCTTTCTTT.

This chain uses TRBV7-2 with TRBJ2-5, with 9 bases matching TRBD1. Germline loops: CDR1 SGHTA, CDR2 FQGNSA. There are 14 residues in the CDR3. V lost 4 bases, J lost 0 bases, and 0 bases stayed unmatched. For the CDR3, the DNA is TGTGCCAGCAGCTGGACAGGGGACCAAGAGACCCAGTACTTC. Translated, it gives CASSWTGDQETQYF.

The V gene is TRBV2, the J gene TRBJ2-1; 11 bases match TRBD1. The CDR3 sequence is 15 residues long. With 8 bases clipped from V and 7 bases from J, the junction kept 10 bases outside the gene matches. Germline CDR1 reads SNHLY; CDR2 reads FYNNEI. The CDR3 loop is CASRTGGSGGNEQFF. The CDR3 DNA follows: TGTGCCAGCCGGACAGGGGGCTCTGGGGGGAATGAGCAGTTCTTC.